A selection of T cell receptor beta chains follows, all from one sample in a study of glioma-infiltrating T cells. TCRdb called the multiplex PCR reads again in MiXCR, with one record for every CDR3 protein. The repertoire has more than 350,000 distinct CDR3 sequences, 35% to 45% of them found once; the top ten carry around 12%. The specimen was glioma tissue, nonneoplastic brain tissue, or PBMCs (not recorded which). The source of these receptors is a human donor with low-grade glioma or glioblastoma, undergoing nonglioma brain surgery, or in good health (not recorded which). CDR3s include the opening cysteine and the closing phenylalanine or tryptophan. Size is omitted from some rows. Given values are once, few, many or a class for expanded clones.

CDR3aa: CSARDIAAGSDTQYF; abundance: NA; v_gene: TRBV20-1; j_gene: TRBJ2-3
CDR3aa: CASSRIQGRRGDTQYF; abundance: NA; v_gene: TRBV7-2; j_gene: TRBJ2-3
CDR3aa: CSARDPSGLYNEQFF; abundance: NA; v_gene: TRBV20-1; j_gene: TRBJ2-1
CDR3aa: CASSRDPSVVSYNEQFF; abundance: few; v_gene: TRBV6-1; j_gene: TRBJ2-1
CDR3aa: CASSQERTSLETQYF; abundance: few; v_gene: TRBV14; j_gene: TRBJ2-5
CDR3aa: CSARDLLSGERYQETQYF; abundance: NA; v_gene: TRBV20-1; j_gene: TRBJ2-5
CDR3aa: CASTEGQGDGYTF; abundance: many; v_gene: TRBV28; j_gene: TRBJ1-2
CDR3aa: CASSQESGSVAGAQYF; abundance: few; v_gene: TRBV4-2; j_gene: TRBJ2-3
CDR3aa: CASSLGRLADNGQFF; abundance: once; v_gene: TRBV11-2; j_gene: TRBJ2-1
CDR3aa: CASSQGPGQGSYGQYF; abundance: few; v_gene: TRBV4-1; j_gene: TRBJ2-7
CDR3aa: CSARGTKSSYEQYF; abundance: NA; v_gene: TRBV20-1; j_gene: TRBJ2-7
CDR3aa: CSASTRDTEAFF; abundance: few; v_gene: TRBV20-1; j_gene: TRBJ1-1
CDR3aa: CSVGTGARNQPQHF; abundance: NA; v_gene: TRBV29-1; j_gene: TRBJ1-5
CDR3aa: CASTTITNEKLFF; abundance: NA; v_gene: TRBV28; j_gene: TRBJ1-4
CDR3aa: CASSQAGTGATDTQYF; abundance: NA; v_gene: TRBV7-7; j_gene: TRBJ2-3
CDR3aa: CASSQYERTEAFF; abundance: NA; v_gene: TRBV4-3; j_gene: TRBJ1-1
CDR3aa: CSVEPGWGMNTEAFF; abundance: few; v_gene: TRBV29-1; j_gene: TRBJ1-1
CDR3aa: CASSPTWTSGEQFF; abundance: few; v_gene: TRBV18; j_gene: TRBJ2-1
CDR3aa: CASSAQGASGQPQHF; abundance: NA; v_gene: TRBV11-2; j_gene: TRBJ1-5
CDR3aa: CASSLTTISSYNEQFF; abundance: NA; v_gene: TRBV11-2; j_gene: TRBJ2-1
CDR3aa: CATSDSTSGTPDTQYF; abundance: few; v_gene: TRBV24-1; j_gene: TRBJ2-3
CDR3aa: CASRRGGNYGYTF; abundance: many; v_gene: TRBV6-2/TRBV6-3; j_gene: TRBJ1-2
CDR3aa: CASTWWGTQYF; abundance: many; v_gene: TRBV6-1; j_gene: TRBJ2-3
CDR3aa: CASSPRARTSSYNEQFF; abundance: NA; v_gene: TRBV4-1; j_gene: TRBJ2-1
CDR3aa: CASSINRGAGNTIYF; abundance: NA; v_gene: TRBV19; j_gene: TRBJ1-3
CDR3aa: CAIGEQGVAGANVLTF; abundance: few; v_gene: TRBV6-1; j_gene: TRBJ2-6
CDR3aa: CASSFGLAGNEQFF; abundance: many; v_gene: TRBV27; j_gene: TRBJ2-1
CDR3aa: CASSYSISYEQYF; abundance: many; v_gene: TRBV6-2/TRBV6-3; j_gene: TRBJ2-7
CDR3aa: CASSLANRGGGLNGYTF; abundance: many; v_gene: TRBV28; j_gene: TRBJ1-2
CDR3aa: CATSREIGEYNEQFF; abundance: few; v_gene: TRBV15; j_gene: TRBJ2-1
CDR3aa: CASSQGKPRADTQYF; abundance: NA; v_gene: TRBV3-1; j_gene: TRBJ2-3
CDR3aa: CASSPGGGASNQPQHF; abundance: NA; v_gene: TRBV28; j_gene: TRBJ1-5
CDR3aa: CASSRDWDSYEQYF; abundance: NA; v_gene: TRBV27; j_gene: TRBJ2-7
CDR3aa: CASSLTPGTGYNEQFF; abundance: NA; v_gene: TRBV12-3/TRBV12-4; j_gene: TRBJ2-1
CDR3aa: CSAARGGGDNEQYF; abundance: NA; v_gene: TRBV29-1; j_gene: TRBJ2-7
CDR3aa: CASSAGIYGYTF; abundance: NA; v_gene: TRBV6-1; j_gene: TRBJ1-2
CDR3aa: CASSWDANTEAFF; abundance: NA; v_gene: TRBV6-4; j_gene: TRBJ1-1
CDR3aa: CASRKTGGRETQYF; abundance: many; v_gene: TRBV6-2/TRBV6-3; j_gene: TRBJ2-5
CDR3aa: CASSDSGETLNIEAFF; abundance: NA; v_gene: TRBV25-1; j_gene: TRBJ1-1
CDR3aa: CASSRGPSGETQYF; abundance: once; v_gene: TRBV4-1; j_gene: TRBJ2-5
CDR3aa: CSGSKAEETQYF; abundance: NA; v_gene: TRBV20-1; j_gene: TRBJ2-5
CDR3aa: CASSLAGGSDYGYTF; abundance: NA; v_gene: TRBV7-9; j_gene: TRBJ1-2
CDR3aa: CPSSPWTGEFYEQYF; abundance: NA; v_gene: TRBV18; j_gene: TRBJ2-7
CDR3aa: CARILQGEETQYF; abundance: NA; v_gene: TRBV4-3; j_gene: TRBJ2-5
CDR3aa: CASSYSSGRYGYTF; abundance: many; v_gene: TRBV6-5; j_gene: TRBJ1-2
CDR3aa: CASSRTGGEQYF; abundance: many; v_gene: TRBV6-1; j_gene: TRBJ2-7
CDR3aa: CASAPRGNWDEQYF; abundance: NA; v_gene: TRBV6-2/TRBV6-3; j_gene: TRBJ2-7
CDR3aa: CASSQSVNLRVTEAFF; abundance: few; v_gene: TRBV4-1; j_gene: TRBJ1-1